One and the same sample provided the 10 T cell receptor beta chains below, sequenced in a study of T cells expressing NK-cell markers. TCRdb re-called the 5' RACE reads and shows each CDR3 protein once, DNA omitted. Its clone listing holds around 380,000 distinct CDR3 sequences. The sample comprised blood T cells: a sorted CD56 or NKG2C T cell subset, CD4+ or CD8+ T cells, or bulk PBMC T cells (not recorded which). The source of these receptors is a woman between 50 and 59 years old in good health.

The CDR3 sequence: CASSLQGTSPNEQFF. This rearrangement joins TRBV6-5 to TRBJ2-1; the TCRdb call, TRBD2, lacks DNA for checking. The CDR3 contains 15 residues. CDR1 is MNHEY and CDR2 is SVGAGI in the germline V gene.

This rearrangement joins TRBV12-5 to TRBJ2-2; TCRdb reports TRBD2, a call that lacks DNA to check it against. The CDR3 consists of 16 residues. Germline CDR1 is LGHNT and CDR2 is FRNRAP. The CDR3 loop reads CASGLISGSWTGELFF.

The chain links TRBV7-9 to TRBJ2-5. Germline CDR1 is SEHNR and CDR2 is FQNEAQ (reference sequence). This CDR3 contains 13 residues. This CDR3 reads CASSPKGPETQYF.

CDR3 sequence: CASSVGRGSYEQYF. V gene TRBV7-9 combines with J gene TRBJ2-7. This CDR3 is built from 14 residues. Germline CDR1 is SEHNR and CDR2 is FQNEAQ (reference sequence).

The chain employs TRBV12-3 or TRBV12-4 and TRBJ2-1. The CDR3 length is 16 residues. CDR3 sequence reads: CASSLQLAESYNEQFF.

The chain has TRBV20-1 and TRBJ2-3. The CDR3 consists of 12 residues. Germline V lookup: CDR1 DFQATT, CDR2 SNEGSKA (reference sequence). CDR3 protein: CSAYDNTDTQYF.

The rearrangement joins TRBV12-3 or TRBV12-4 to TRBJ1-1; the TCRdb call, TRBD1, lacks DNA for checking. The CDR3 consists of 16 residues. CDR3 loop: CASSFLLTGAIPEAFF.

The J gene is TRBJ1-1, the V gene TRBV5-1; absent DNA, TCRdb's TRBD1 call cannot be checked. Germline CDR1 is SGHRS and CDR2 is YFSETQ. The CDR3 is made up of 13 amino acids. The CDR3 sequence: CASSYRTGIEAFF.

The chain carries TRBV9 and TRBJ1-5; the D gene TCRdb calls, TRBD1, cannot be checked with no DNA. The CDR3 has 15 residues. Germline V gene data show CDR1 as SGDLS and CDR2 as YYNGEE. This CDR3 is CASSPGGRGDQPQHF.

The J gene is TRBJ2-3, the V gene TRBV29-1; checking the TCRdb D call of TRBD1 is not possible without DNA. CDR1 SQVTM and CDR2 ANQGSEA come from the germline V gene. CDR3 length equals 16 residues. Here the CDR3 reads CSVEGRGQGPTDTQYF.